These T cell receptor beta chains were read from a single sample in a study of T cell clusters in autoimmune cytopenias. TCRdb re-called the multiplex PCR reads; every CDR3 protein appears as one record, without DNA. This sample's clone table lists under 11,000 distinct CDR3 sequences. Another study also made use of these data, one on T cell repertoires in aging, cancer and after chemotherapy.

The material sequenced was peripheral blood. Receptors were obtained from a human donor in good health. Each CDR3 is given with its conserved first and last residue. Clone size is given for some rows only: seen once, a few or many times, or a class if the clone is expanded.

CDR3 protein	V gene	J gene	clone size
CASSLGRGGQTSTGELFF	TRBV5-1	TRBJ2-2	.
CASSEGLGGNTGELFF	TRBV6-1	TRBJ2-2	.
CASSRGQHPTGGYTF	TRBV5-4	TRBJ1-2	medium-sized
CASSPPAGGRYNEQFF	TRBV18	TRBJ2-1	.
CASSLGRSPNTGELFF	TRBV5-6	TRBJ2-2	medium-sized
CASSIGGQLRYEQYF	TRBV19	TRBJ2-7	.
CASSLVAGATNEKLFF	TRBV7-2	TRBJ1-4	.
CASSPPSGANVLTF	TRBV4-2	TRBJ2-6	.
CASSMLREYGYTF	TRBV19	TRBJ1-2	medium-sized
CASSLTSLSNQPQHF	TRBV7-2	TRBJ1-5	.
CSATESRNRHGYGYTF	TRBV20-1	TRBJ1-2	.
CASSPPNTRQALRAQYF	TRBV18	TRBJ2-5	.
CASSFSTPLADPYEQYF	TRBV27	TRBJ2-7	.
CATTRRGSGTQYF	TRBV12-3/TRBV12-4	TRBJ2-3	.
CASSPQGTALNEQFF	TRBV18	TRBJ2-1	.
CASNLGRGPYNEQFF	TRBV12-3/TRBV12-4	TRBJ2-1	.
CASSFMGLMNTEAFF	TRBV6-6	TRBJ1-1	.
CASGQGRNTEAFF	TRBV18	TRBJ1-1	.
CSARKSRASSYNEQFF	TRBV20-1	TRBJ2-1	.
CASSLTGAYEQYF	TRBV5-1	TRBJ2-7	.
CSAGWIGVLNQPQHF	TRBV20-1	TRBJ1-5	.
CASRVGLTTNEKLFF	TRBV27	TRBJ1-4	medium-sized
CASSEIGTTSNYGYTF	TRBV6-1	TRBJ1-2	.
CASSLGDRVAYEQYF	TRBV5-5	TRBJ2-7	.
CASSLGAGYTF	TRBV6-6	TRBJ1-2	.
CASSNRQGDTEAFF	TRBV19	TRBJ1-1	.
CASRLQGFSGEQYF	TRBV5-5	TRBJ2-7	.
CASSYILGTGGGTQYF	TRBV6-2/TRBV6-3	TRBJ2-5	.
CASSLTGTGHNQPQHF	TRBV7-9	TRBJ1-5	.
CASRPPGSGRSYEQYF	TRBV6-2/TRBV6-3	TRBJ2-7	.
CASRFTGTGELFF	TRBV12-3/TRBV12-4	TRBJ2-2	.
CASSIGQENTGELFF	TRBV19	TRBJ2-2	medium-sized
CSVAASYNSPLHF	TRBV29-1	TRBJ1-6	medium-sized
CASSRQGYFYEQYF	TRBV18	TRBJ2-7	medium-sized
CATSRGGNQPQHF	TRBV15	TRBJ1-5	.
CATSSTGPSGLTGELFF	TRBV15	TRBJ2-2	.
CASSLKGAGRANEKLFF	TRBV5-5	TRBJ1-4	.
CASSWGLAGSTDTQYF	TRBV5-6	TRBJ2-3	medium-sized